The 20 T cell receptor beta chains presented below share a single source sample, sequenced in a study of cytomegalovirus exposure and HLA in healthy donors. Both 60 Vbeta primers and 13 Jbeta primers went into the PCR. Clones were read by immunoSEQ multiplex PCR, and TCRdb kept only the in-frame ones, dropping some. The sample carries roughly 66,000 clones, around 78% recorded once. The sample consisted of PBMCs. These receptor sequences come from a man between 45 and 60 years old in good health and CMV-seronegative.

The rearrangement links TRBV6-1 to TRBJ1-5, with D hard to call. V lost 7 bases, J lost 2 bases, and 9 bases lay in between. CDR3 size: 13 residues. The germline V gene encodes CDR1 MNHNS and CDR2 SASEGT. For the CDR3, the DNA is TGTGCCAGCAATCGAATAGGCAATCAGCCCCAGCATTTT. It encodes CASNRIGNQPQHF.

For this clone: The identical CDR3 is also encoded by other nucleotide sequences in the sample. The V gene is TRBV7-3, the J gene TRBJ1-1; D is unresolved. The CDR3 loop spans 13 amino acids. With 0 bases removed from V and 1 base from J, the gap between germline ends came to 3 bases. Germline V CDR1 and CDR2: SGHTA, FQGTGA. The CDR3 nucleotides are TGTGCCAGCAGCTTAACTCGGAACACTGAAGCTTTCTTT. It specifies CASSLTRNTEAFF.

This clone has a handful of counts. The chain couples TRBV6-4 to TRBJ2-3; 7 positions agree with TRBD2. V shed 6 bases and J 0 bases; nucleotides not matched to a gene: 6. CDR1 and CDR2 from the germline V gene are MRHNA and SNTAGT. The CDR3 runs 15 residues. The CDR3 DNA sequence: TGTGCCAGCAGCCCTCTAGCGGATAGCACAGATACGCAGTATTTT. Translating gives CASSPLADSTDTQYF.

This clone was counted once. The chain employs TRBV10-1 and TRBJ2-3; the D gene is possibly TRBD1 (6 bases). CDR3 length equals 15 residues. Germline V CDR1 and CDR2: WNHNN, SYGVQD (reference sequence). The ends were cut back, 3 bases at V and 6 bases at J, with 16 bases in the middle. The CDR3 region is CASSESGAEVDTQYF. CDR3 coding DNA: TGCGCCAGCAGTGAATCAGGGGCGGAGGTGGATACGCAGTATTTT.

J is TRBJ2-3 and V is TRBV19, with D possibly being TRBD2 (5 bases). Trimming removed 9 bases at V and 2 bases at J, with 21 bases between. The CDR3 is 16 amino acids. Germline V gene lookup returns CDR1 LNHDA and CDR2 SQIVND (reference sequence). The CDR3 bases are TGTGCCAGCCAAGACCGAGGGCGTGGGCTCACAGATACGCAGTATTTT. This encodes CASQDRGRGLTDTQYF.

J is TRBJ2-1 and V is TRBV11-3; 8 nucleotides match TRBD2. V lost 1 base and J lost 4; bases outside the gene matches: 3. Germline V gene data show CDR1 as SGHNT and CDR2 as YENEEA. The CDR3 has 15 amino acids. The chain's CDR3 is CASSLAASGYNEQFF. CDR3 nucleotides: TGTGCCAGCAGCTTAGCTGCTAGCGGGTACAATGAGCAGTTCTTC.

In its sample, this clone was seen once. The J gene is TRBJ1-1, the V gene TRBV5-1; D not resolved. Between the trimmed V and J ends, which lost 5 bases and 1 base, there was a span of 12 bases. CDR1 and CDR2 from the germline V gene are SGHRS and YFSETQ. This CDR3 is 14 amino acids long. This CDR3 reads CASSLNPGNTEAFF. The CDR3 DNA reads as TGCGCCAGCAGTCTCAACCCAGGGAACACTGAAGCTTTCTTT.

The rearrangement joins TRBV19 to TRBJ2-1, with 8 bases identical to TRBD2. Germline V gene lookup returns CDR1 LNHDA and CDR2 SQIVND (reference sequence). V lost 3 bases to trimming and J lost 7 bases; unmatched junction nucleotides: 2. The CDR3 covers 13 residues. The DNA for the CDR3 is TGTGCCAGTAGTATCCGGGAGGGGAATGAGCAGTTCTTC. It specifies CASSIREGNEQFF.

The rearrangement uses TRBV29-1 and TRBJ1-1; tentatively, D is TRBD1 (5 bases). The CDR3 loop spans 12 amino acids. CDR1 is SQVTM and CDR2 is ANQGSEA in the germline V gene. V gave up 7 bases and J gave up 1 base, with 10 bases separating them. In nucleotides, the CDR3 is TGCAGCGCCGGACAAACGAACACTGAAGCTTTCTTT. Encoded protein: CSAGQTNTEAFF.

This sequence joins TRBV7-9 and TRBJ2-3; TRBD2 matches at 12 bases. J gave up 1 base and V 5 bases, and 10 bases lay outside the gene matches. Germline values: CDR1 SEHNR, CDR2 FQNEAQ (reference sequence). This CDR3 has 18 amino acids. The CDR3 here is CASSTKGLAGLRTDTQYF. CDR3 nucleotides: TGTGCCAGCAGCACCAAGGGACTAGCGGGTCTTCGCACAGATACGCAGTATTTT.

The V and J genes are TRBV14 and TRBJ1-2, with TRBD1 matching over 8 bases. V shed 10 bases, J shed 0 bases, and the junction held 13 bases outside the gene matches. Germline values: CDR1 SGHDN, CDR2 FVKESK. The CDR3 totals 16 residues. The CDR3, as DNA: TGTGCCAATCAAAGGGCCAGGGGGCCTACTAACTATGGCTACACCTTC. Amino acid sequence: CANQRARGPTNYGYTF.

In its sample, this clone was seen a few times. The rearrangement links TRBV5-1 to TRBJ2-7; 12 bases map to TRBD1. Germline V gives CDR1 SGHRS, CDR2 YFSETQ. The CDR3 contains 16 residues. V was pared by 4 bases and J by 6 bases, with 11 bases of the junction left unmatched. The DNA for the CDR3 is TGCGCCAGCAGCACAGGGCCGGGACAGGGGGCTGGCGAGCAGTACTTC. It translates to CASSTGPGQGAGEQYF.

The genes are TRBV28 and TRBJ1-1, with D hard to call. CDR3 length equals 16 residues. V lost 3 bases and J lost 0, with 14 bases in between. CDR1 is MDHEN, CDR2 SYDVKM, per germline. DNA for the CDR3: TGTGCCAGCAGTTTGGGCAGGCTCTCCATGAACACTGAAGCTTTCTTT. Protein sequence: CASSLGRLSMNTEAFF.

The chain recombines TRBV2 with TRBJ2-7, with 12 bases aligning to TRBD2. This CDR3 is 14 amino acids long. Germline V gene lookup returns CDR1 SNHLY and CDR2 FYNNEI. J was trimmed by 3 bases and V by 6 bases; bases with no gene match: 3. The CDR3 reads CASSTGLAGYEQYF. In DNA form, the CDR3 reads TGTGCCAGCAGCACGGGACTAGCGGGCTACGAGCAGTACTTC.

The rearrangement links TRBV4-3 to TRBJ1-1, with D possibly TRBD1 on 5 matching bases. The germline CDR1 and CDR2 sequences are LGHNA and YSLEER. The CDR3 runs 16 residues. Trimming stripped 0 bases from V and 5 bases from J, with 16 bases between. The CDR3: CASSQDWSWGGTEAFF. The CDR3 coding sequence is TGCGCCAGCAGCCAAGATTGGAGTTGGGGGGGAACTGAAGCTTTCTTT.

This rearrangement joins TRBV5-1 to TRBJ2-5; 8 bases map to TRBD2. This CDR3 comprises 16 residues. Germline lookup yields CDR1 SGHRS and CDR2 YFSETQ. Trimming removed 4 bases from V and 5 bases from J; junction bases left unmatched: 13. CDR3 in amino acids: CASSPQLERERETQYF. DNA of the CDR3: TGCGCCAGCAGCCCCCAACTCGAGCGGGAGAGGGAGACCCAGTACTTC.

The chain couples TRBV7-8 to TRBJ2-1; 8 nucleotides line up with TRBD2. CDR1 and CDR2 from the germline V gene are SGHVS and FQNEAQ. The CDR3 length is 20 residues. V lost 11 bases to trimming and J lost 0 bases; unmatched junction nucleotides: 24. CDR3 DNA sequence: TGTGCCGACGAGGATCTCACGGGGGGGCCTTACACCCACTCCTACAATGAGCAGTTCTTC. It codes for CADEDLTGGPYTHSYNEQFF.

This chain joins TRBV7-8 and TRBJ1-5, with D maybe TRBD1 (6 bases). The CDR3 totals 15 residues. The V gene lost 7 bases and the J gene lost 3 bases, with 16 bases spanning the gap. Germline V gives CDR1 SGHVS, CDR2 FQNEAQ. CDR3 sequence: CASTPGQSYNQPQHF. The CDR3, as DNA: TGTGCCAGCACCCCCGGACAGTCCTACAATCAGCCCCAGCATTTT.

The CDR3 sequence is CAWCSDSNTEAFF. The CDR3 DNA reads TGTGCCTGGTGTTCCGACAGTAACACTGAAGCTTTCTTT. The chain uses TRBV30 and TRBJ1-1, with D perhaps matching TRBD1 (5 bases). The CDR3 runs 13 residues. Trimming cost V 5 bases and J 2 bases, with 12 bases left between them. CDR1 is GTSNPN and CDR2 is SVGIG in the germline V gene (reference sequence).

V and J are TRBV2 and TRBJ2-7; 8 bases are a match to TRBD2. The junction had 5 bases not matched to a gene; V was cut back by 7 bases and J by 0 bases. Germline loops: CDR1 SNHLY, CDR2 FYNNEI. The CDR3 runs 14 residues. In DNA form, the CDR3 reads TGTGCCAGCAAACCGGGAGGGCTCTCCTACGAGCAGTACTTC. Amino acids: CASKPGGLSYEQYF.